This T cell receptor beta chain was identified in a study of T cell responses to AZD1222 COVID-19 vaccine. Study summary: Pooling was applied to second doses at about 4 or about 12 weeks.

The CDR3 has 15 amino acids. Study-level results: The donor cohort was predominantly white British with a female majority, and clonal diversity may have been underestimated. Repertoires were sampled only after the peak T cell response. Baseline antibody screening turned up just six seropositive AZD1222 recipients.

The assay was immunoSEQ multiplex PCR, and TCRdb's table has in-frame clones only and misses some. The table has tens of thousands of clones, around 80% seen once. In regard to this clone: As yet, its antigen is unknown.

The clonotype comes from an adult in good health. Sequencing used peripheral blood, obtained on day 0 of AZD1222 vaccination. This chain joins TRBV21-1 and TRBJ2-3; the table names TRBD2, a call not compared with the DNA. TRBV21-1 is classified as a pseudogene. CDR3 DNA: TGTGCCAGCAGCCCCGGGAGGGGGAGCACAGATACGCAGTATTTT. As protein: CASSPGRGSTDTQYF.